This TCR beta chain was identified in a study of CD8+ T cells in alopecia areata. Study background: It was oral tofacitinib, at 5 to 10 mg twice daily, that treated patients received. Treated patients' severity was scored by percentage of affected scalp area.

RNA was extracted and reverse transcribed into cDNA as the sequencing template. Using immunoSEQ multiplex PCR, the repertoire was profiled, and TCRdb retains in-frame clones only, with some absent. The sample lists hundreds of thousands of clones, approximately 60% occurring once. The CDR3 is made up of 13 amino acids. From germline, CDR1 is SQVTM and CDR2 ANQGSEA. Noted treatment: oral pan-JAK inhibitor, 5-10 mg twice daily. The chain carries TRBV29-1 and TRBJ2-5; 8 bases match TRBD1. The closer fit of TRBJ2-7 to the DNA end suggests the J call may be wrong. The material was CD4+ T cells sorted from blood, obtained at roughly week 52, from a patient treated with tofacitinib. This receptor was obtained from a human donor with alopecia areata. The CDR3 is CSVADRAFGEQYF. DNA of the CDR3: TGCAGCGTTGCGGACAGGGCCTTCGGCGAGCAGTACTTC.